The 25 T cell receptor beta chains presented below share a single source sample, sequenced in a study of blood T cell repertoires in COVID-19. Assay used: immunoSEQ multiplex PCR; TCRdb lists only in-frame clones, some missing. The sample lists approximately 250,000 clones; roughly 90% were seen once. Material: PBMCs or T cells enriched from blood (not recorded which). Receptor source: a middle-aged man who had been exposed to COVID-19.

The chain is built from TRBV24-1 and TRBJ1-5; tentatively, D is TRBD1 (6 bases). Per germline, CDR1 KGHDR and CDR2 SFDVKD. The ends were cut back, 4 bases at V and 10 bases at J, with 16 bases in the middle. The CDR3 spans 14 residues. The DNA of the CDR3 is TGTGCCACCAGTGAGGGGCAGGGCGGGGGCCCCCAGCATTTT. This gives the protein CATSEGQGGGPQHF.

The genes are TRBV6-5 and TRBJ2-7, with 8 bases fitting TRBD2. The length of the CDR3 is 15 residues. CDR1 and CDR2 (germline): MNHEY, SVGAGI. V was clipped by 8 bases and J by 0 bases; unmatched bases: 9. CDR3 loop: CASLGRGGISYEQYF. Here the CDR3 DNA reads TGTGCCAGCCTAGGCCGCGGGGGGATCTCCTACGAGCAGTACTTC.

The genes are TRBV7-3 and TRBJ2-1; no clear D. Trimming removed 1 base at V and 8 bases at J, with 9 bases between. The CDR3 consists of 13 residues. Per germline, CDR1 SGHTA and CDR2 FQGTGA. In nucleotides, the CDR3 is TGTGCCAGCAGCTTAAATTATATAGATGAGCAGTTCTTC. It codes for CASSLNYIDEQFF.

The V call is TRBV7-9, the J call TRBJ1-1; tentative D call: TRBD1 (6 bases). The CDR3 runs to 11 residues. CDR1 and CDR2 (germline): SEHNR, FQNEAQ (reference sequence). V was clipped by 3 bases and J by 8 bases, with 7 bases between them. CDR3: CASSFTGEAFF. The CDR3 DNA reads as TGTGCCAGCAGCTTTACAGGGGAAGCTTTCTTT.

This chain connects TRBV11-2 to TRBJ2-1, with 8 bases identical to TRBD2. The germline V gene encodes CDR1 SGHAT and CDR2 FQNNGV. The CDR3 spans 15 residues. With 2 bases clipped from V and 4 bases from J, the junction kept 4 bases outside the gene matches. CDR3 loop: CASSLLTSGYNEQFF. The CDR3 nucleotides are TGTGCCAGCAGCTTATTAACTAGCGGTTACAATGAGCAGTTCTTC.

The chain couples TRBV5-4 to TRBJ2-7; 9 bases are a match to TRBD2. Germline V gene data show CDR1 as SGHNT and CDR2 as YYREEE (reference sequence). The CDR3 has 14 residues. V shed 5 bases and J 5 bases; nucleotides not matched to a gene: 8. CDR3 DNA sequence: TGTGCCAGCAGACAGACCGGGACTAGCCACGAGCAGTACTTC. Encoded protein: CASRQTGTSHEQYF.

This clone was seen more than once but under ten times. The gene calls are TRBV28 and TRBJ2-3; tentative D call: TRBD1 (7 bases). In germline, CDR1 is MDHEN, CDR2 SYDVKM. The germline V and J ends were trimmed by 6 bases and 2 bases, with 24 bases remaining between them. CDR3 length: 18 residues. For the CDR3, the DNA is TGTGCCAGCAGCTCTGACAGGGAAGGAGCGGGCTTCACAGATACGCAGTATTTT. Translated, it gives CASSSDREGAGFTDTQYF.

The CDR3 spells CASSIQSNTEAFF. Here the CDR3 DNA reads TGTGCCAGTAGTATCCAGTCGAACACTGAAGCTTTCTTT. The chain joins TRBV19 to TRBJ1-1, with no clear D. CDR1 is LNHDA, CDR2 SQIVND, per germline (reference sequence). The V gene lost 3 bases and the J gene lost 1 base, with 6 bases spanning the gap. CDR3 length: 13 amino acids.

J is TRBJ2-7 and V is TRBV24-1; D is undetermined. Germline V gives CDR1 KGHDR, CDR2 SFDVKD. V was shortened by 0 bases and J by 6 bases, with 5 bases between the two germline ends. The CDR3 length is 12 residues. The CDR3 sequence: CATSDLNSEQYF. The CDR3 DNA follows: TGTGCCACCAGTGATTTGAACTCCGAGCAGTACTTC.

This clone was seen only a few times. V is TRBV28 and J is TRBJ2-7; D is possibly TRBD1 (5 bases). Germline V CDR1 and CDR2: MDHEN, SYDVKM. Trimming pared 4 bases from V and 2 bases from J, leaving 12 bases between. The CDR3 spans 14 residues. The CDR3 loop is CASSWTLPTYEQYF. The CDR3 DNA reads as TGTGCCAGCAGTTGGACACTACCAACCTACGAGCAGTACTTC.

The rearrangement joins TRBV30 to TRBJ2-3; no clear D. The ends were cut back, 1 base at V and 2 bases at J, with 10 bases in the middle. Germline V gene data show CDR1 as GTSNPN and CDR2 as SVGIG (reference sequence). This CDR3 spans 14 amino acids. As DNA, the CDR3 is TGTGCCTGGAGTGGCCTGGCGGTCACAGATACGCAGTATTTT. Residues: CAWSGLAVTDTQYF.

The rearrangement links TRBV12-3 or TRBV12-4 to TRBJ1-2; D perhaps matches TRBD1 (5 bases). The V end was cut by 7 bases, the J end by 5 bases, with 14 bases between. This CDR3 comprises 13 residues. CDR3 sequence (DNA): TGTGCCAGCACAGAGAGGACATCTTATGGCTACACCTTC. Translation: CASTERTSYGYTF.

The chain couples TRBV4-2 to TRBJ2-2; TRBD1 aligns across 9 bases. With V trimmed by 4 bases and J by 7 bases, 19 bases remained unmatched. The CDR3 loop spans 19 amino acids. CDR1 LGHNA and CDR2 YNFKEQ come from the germline V gene. The CDR3 protein is CASSRVTVPGQGRIGELFF. In nucleotides, the CDR3 is TGTGCCAGCAGCCGGGTCACCGTGCCGGGACAGGGAAGGATCGGGGAGCTGTTTTTT.

The rearrangement joins TRBV30 to TRBJ2-1; TRBD2 aligns across 8 bases. The V segment lost 4 bases and the J segment 3 bases; nucleotides outside the gene matches: 8. This CDR3 contains 15 residues. Germline V CDR1 and CDR2: GTSNPN, SVGIG (reference sequence). CDR3 in amino acids: CAWNLEAGVYNEQFF. CDR3 DNA: TGTGCCTGGAATCTTGAAGCGGGAGTCTACAATGAGCAGTTCTTC.

The J gene is TRBJ2-2, the V gene TRBV11-3; D perhaps matches TRBD1 (5 bases). Germline assignment: CDR1 SGHNT and CDR2 YENEEA. V lost 7 bases and J lost 5, with 17 bases in between. The length of the CDR3 is 15 residues. CDR3 in DNA: TGTGCCAGCACTCAAGGGGCAGGGTTGACCGGGGAGCTGTTTTTT. Amino acids: CASTQGAGLTGELFF.

V gene TRBV10-2 combines with J gene TRBJ1-2; TRBD1 agrees at 11 bases. J lost 4 bases, V lost 10 bases, and 8 bases had no gene match. The CDR3 consists of 14 residues. Germline assignment: CDR1 WSHSY and CDR2 SAAADI. This CDR3 is CATYAGTGGYGYTF. CDR3 nucleotides: TGCGCCACCTACGCCGGGACAGGGGGCTATGGCTACACCTTC.

The rearrangement uses TRBV4-1 and TRBJ2-5; no definite D call. CDR3 length: 13 amino acids. The V gene lost 1 base and the J gene lost 5 bases, with 8 bases spanning the gap. Germline V gene data show CDR1 as MGHRA and CDR2 as YSYEKL. The CDR3 DNA sequence: TGCGCCAGCAGCCAAGGGCCCCTCGAGACCCAGTACTTC. Translated, it gives CASSQGPLETQYF.

This clone was seen only once. The chain couples TRBV19 to TRBJ1-3; 10 bases align to TRBD1. The CDR3 is 14 residues long. V was pared by 4 bases and J by 12 bases, with 9 bases of the junction left unmatched. Germline V gene sequence: CDR1 LNHDA, CDR2 SQIVND (reference sequence). CDR3 coding DNA: TGTGCCAGTAGTAACCGACAGGGGGCAGCTTTCATATATTTT. Translated: CASSNRQGAAFIYF.

This chain connects TRBV2 to TRBJ2-2; D not resolved. The germline V gene has CDR1 SNHLY and CDR2 FYNNEI. This CDR3 comprises 14 residues. The ends were cut back, 4 bases at V and 4 bases at J, with 10 bases in the middle. The CDR3 loop reads CASSALVSTGELFF. Here the CDR3 DNA reads TGTGCCAGCAGTGCTCTAGTTTCCACCGGGGAGCTGTTTTTT.

A single count supports this clone. This chain links TRBV7-2 with TRBJ2-7, with D unresolved. The CDR3 contains 13 residues. Trimming removed 4 bases at V and 3 bases at J, with 10 bases between. CDR1 SGHTA and CDR2 FQGNSA come from the germline V gene. The CDR3 loop is CASSYNINYEQYF. The CDR3, as DNA: TGTGCCAGCAGCTACAACATTAACTACGAGCAGTACTTC. Based on the CDR3 plus reference TRBV7-2 and TRBJ2-7, the full variable domain is GAGVSQSPSNKVTEKGKDVELRCDPISGHTALYWYRQSLGQGLEFLIYFQGNSAPDKSGLPSDRFSAERTGGSVSTLTIQRTQQEDSAVYLCASSYNINYEQYFGPGTRLTVT.

V usage is TRBV10-3 and J usage is TRBJ2-1; 10 bases match TRBD2. Germline V CDR1 and CDR2: ENHRY, SYGVKD. CDR3 length equals 15 residues. V shed 0 bases and J 9 bases; nucleotides not matched to a gene: 5. CDR3 in DNA: TGTGCCATCAGTGAGTCCCTAGCGGGAGTAGGTGAGCAGTTCTTC. Residues: CAISESLAGVGEQFF.

This clone has a count of ten or more. The same CDR3 can be traced to other DNA sequences in this sample. The J gene is TRBJ1-1, the V gene TRBV19, with unresolved D. V dropped 5 bases and J dropped 0 bases, with 7 bases sitting between them. Germline V lookup: CDR1 LNHDA, CDR2 SQIVND (reference sequence). The CDR3 consists of 13 residues. The CDR3 reads CASSYTVNTEAFF. CDR3 DNA sequence: TGTGCCAGTAGTTACACAGTGAACACTGAAGCTTTCTTT.

This clone was seen only a few times. The CDR3 region has the DNA TGTGCCAGTAGGGGACAGGGAGACACTGAAGCTTTCTTT. Translating it yields CASRGQGDTEAFF. This chain connects TRBV19 to TRBJ1-1, with 9 bases lining up with TRBD1. The CDR3 extends over 13 amino acids. Looked up from germline, CDR1 is LNHDA and CDR2 is SQIVND (reference sequence). V was pared by 6 bases and J by 3 bases, with 2 bases of the junction left unmatched.

Concerning this clone: Distinct nucleotide sequences in the sample also encode this CDR3. V and J are TRBV4-3 and TRBJ2-5; the match to TRBD2 covers 9 bases. Per the germline V gene, CDR1 is LGHNA and CDR2 is YSLEER. This CDR3 has 15 amino acids. After removal of 1 base from V and 1 base from J, the junction contained 1 base not matched to a gene. CDR3 sequence (DNA): TGCGCCAGCAGCCAAGGACTAGCGGTCCAAGAGACCCAGTACTTC. Its translation: CASSQGLAVQETQYF.

The chain joins TRBV7-2 to TRBJ2-1; the D gene is possibly TRBD1 (5 bases). There are 15 residues in the CDR3. CDR1 is SGHTA and CDR2 is FQGNSA in the germline V gene. The ends were cut back, 1 base at V and 6 bases at J, with 13 bases in the middle. The CDR3 sequence: CASSLVGQGSNEQFF. The CDR3 DNA reads as TGTGCCAGCAGCTTAGTCGGTCAGGGATCCAATGAGCAGTTCTTC.